This TCR beta chain was obtained from a study of blood T cell repertoires in COVID-19. Study overall: The samples span acute and convalescent COVID-19 from the United States, Italy and Spain. Nucleic acid was either cDNA or gDNA, and it came from T cells, B-cell-depleted T cells, or PBMCs.

CDR1 LGHNA and CDR2 YNFKEQ come from the germline V gene. This CDR3 contains 14 residues. V lost 1 base to trimming and J lost 2 bases, with 6 bases between them. Per the authors' pipeline: How many nucleated cells were present was estimated from reference gene primer amplification. Sequencing used immunoSEQ multiplex PCR; TCRdb keeps in-frame clones, though not all of them. V, J and clone size were drawn from that table, and D and trimming were deduced from the DNA. Among about 150,000 clones listed, 84% were seen once. This receptor was obtained from a man younger than 35 with active or convalescent COVID-19. The material sequenced was peripheral blood. The chain uses TRBV4-2 and TRBJ2-4, with D unresolved. In nucleotides, the CDR3 is TGTGCCAGCAGCCAAGGTCGGTCCAAAAACATTCAGTACTTC. Encoded protein: CASSQGRSKNIQYF.